This T cell receptor (beta chain) was obtained from a study of blood T cell repertoires in COVID-19. The wider study: Italy, Spain and the United States were the sources of the convalescent and acute COVID-19 samples.

The assay was immunoSEQ multiplex PCR, and TCRdb's table has in-frame clones only and misses some. The profile covers approximately 290,000 clones, with roughly 90% appearing a single time and roughly 0.8% taken by the ten largest. Trimming shortened V by 5 bases and J by 1 base, and 8 bases separated the two germline ends. This CDR3 spans 14 amino acids. Germline V gene lookup returns CDR1 SGHTA and CDR2 FQGTGA. This TCR came from a man aged 30-40 years with acute or convalescent COVID-19. The sequenced material came from peripheral blood. The rearrangement links TRBV7-3 to TRBJ2-2; D might be TRBD1 (6 bases). CDR3 in amino acids: CASSATGNTGELFF. As DNA, the CDR3 is TGTGCCAGCAGCGCGACAGGGAACACCGGGGAGCTGTTTTTT. Complete variable domain (other parts from reference TRBV7-3 and TRBJ2-2): GAGVSQTPSNKVTEKGKYVELRCDPISGHTALYWYRQSLGQGPEFLIYFQGTGAADDSGLPNDRFFAVRPEGSVSTLKIQRTERGDSAVYLCASSATGNTGELFFGEGSRLTVL.